The present T cell receptor beta chain was sequenced within a study of T cell clones after liver transplantation. Clones were read by immunoSEQ multiplex PCR, and TCRdb kept only the in-frame ones, dropping some. The data contain around 18,000 clones, 85% to 90% of them seen just once; the ten biggest clones take up 10% to 15%. The CDR3 runs to 15 residues. Germline V gene data show CDR1 as SGHAT and CDR2 as FQNNGV. The V end was cut by 5 bases, the J end by 5 bases, with 16 bases between. This clone was recorded only once. The clonotype was recovered from a human patient who received a liver transplant. Some T cells may have originated in the graft donor. The specimen was CD8+ T cells from blood, collected approximately 3.5 years after liver transplant. The chain links TRBV11-2 to TRBJ2-1, with D maybe TRBD1 (5 bases). The CDR3 DNA sequence: TGTGCCAGCAGCAGGGGCCGAGAAGGGCACAATGAGCAGTTCTTC. Residues: CASSRGREGHNEQFF.